This T cell receptor beta chain was observed in a study of CD8+ T cells in alopecia areata. The CDR3 runs 14 residues. In germline, CDR1 is SQVTM, CDR2 ANQGSEA. V gave up 6 bases and J gave up 0 bases; unmatched junction bases: 7. Sequencing used cDNA as its template, made by extracting RNA and reverse transcribing it. Clones were sequenced by immunoSEQ multiplex PCR, and TCRdb holds only the in-frame ones, with some missing. This table has tens of thousands of clones, approximately 50% appearing once. In its sample, this clone was seen a few times. This TCR derives from a human donor with alopecia areata. The source material was NKG2D-high CD8+ T cells sorted from blood. The chain has TRBV29-1 and TRBJ2-7; 8 nucleotides align to TRBD1. DNA of the CDR3: TGCAGCGTGGCTGGGACAGGTTACTCCTACGAGCAGTACTTC. Protein sequence: CSVAGTGYSYEQYF.